Reported below is one T cell receptor beta chain. The V gene lost 7 bases and the J gene lost 5 bases, with 20 bases spanning the gap. CDR1 and CDR2 from the germline V gene are MDHEN and SYDVKM. The CDR3 runs 15 residues. These data come from a study of technical replicates of blood from several donors. The assay was immunoSEQ multiplex PCR, and TCRdb's table has in-frame clones only and misses some. The sample shows 65,000 to 90,000 clones, 93% of them seen only once. The sample comprised T cells isolated from PBMCs. The sequence was collected from a human donor in good health. The chain links TRBV28 to TRBJ2-5; perhaps TRBD2 as D (5 bases). In DNA form, the CDR3 reads TGTGCCAGCATATCCCTGGGCGGGCCGGGGGAGACCCAGTACTTC. It yields the protein CASISLGGPGETQYF.